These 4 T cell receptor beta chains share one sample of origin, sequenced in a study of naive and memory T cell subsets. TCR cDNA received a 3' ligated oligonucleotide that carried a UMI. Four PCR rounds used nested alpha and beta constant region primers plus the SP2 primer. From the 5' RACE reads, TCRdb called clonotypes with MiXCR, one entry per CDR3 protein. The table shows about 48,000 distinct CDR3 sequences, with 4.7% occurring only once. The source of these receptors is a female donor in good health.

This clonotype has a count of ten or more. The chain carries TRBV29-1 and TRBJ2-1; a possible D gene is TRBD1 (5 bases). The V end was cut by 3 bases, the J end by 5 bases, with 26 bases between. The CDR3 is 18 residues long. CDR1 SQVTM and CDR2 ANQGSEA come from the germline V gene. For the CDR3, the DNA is TGCAGCGTTGAGGCTAGGACGCAAGGAAGGGGTCTACACAATGAGCAGTTCTTC. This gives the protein CSVEARTQGRGLHNEQFF.

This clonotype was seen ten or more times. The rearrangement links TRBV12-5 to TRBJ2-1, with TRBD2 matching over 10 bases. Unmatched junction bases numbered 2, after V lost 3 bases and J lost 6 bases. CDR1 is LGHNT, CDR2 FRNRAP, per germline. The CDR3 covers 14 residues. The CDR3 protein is CASGLLAGGNEQFF. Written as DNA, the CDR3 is TGTGCTAGTGGTTTATTAGCGGGAGGCAATGAGCAGTTCTTC.

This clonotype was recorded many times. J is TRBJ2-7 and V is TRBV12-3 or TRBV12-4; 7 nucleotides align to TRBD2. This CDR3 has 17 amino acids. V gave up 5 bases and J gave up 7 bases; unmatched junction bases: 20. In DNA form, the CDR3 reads TGTGCCAGCAGTCCACGACCCGAGCGCGGGGAGGGCCGAGAGCAGTACTTC. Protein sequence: CASSPRPERGEGREQYF.

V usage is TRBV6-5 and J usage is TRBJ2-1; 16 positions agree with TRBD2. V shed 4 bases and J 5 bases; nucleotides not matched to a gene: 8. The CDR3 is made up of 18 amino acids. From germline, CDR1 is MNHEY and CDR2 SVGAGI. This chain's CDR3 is CASSLGLAGGPSDNEQFF. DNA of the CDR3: TGTGCCAGCAGTTTGGGACTAGCGGGAGGGCCTTCCGACAATGAGCAGTTCTTC.